This T cell receptor (beta chain) was retrieved from a study of OX40 agonist ivuxolimab in advanced cancers. Patients had blood sampled at baseline and again on cycle 4 day 1 and cycle 7 day 1. The CDR3 is 12 residues long. V lost 3 bases and J lost 1, with 3 bases in between. Per germline, CDR1 MDHEN and CDR2 SYDVKM. Measured with immunoSEQ multiplex PCR; TCRdb has only the in-frame clones, and not every one. The profile covers some 150,000 clones, with approximately 94% appearing a single time and approximately 1% taken by the ten largest. The TCR comes from an adult with an advanced solid tumor such as melanoma, head and neck, liver or kidney cancer. The rearrangement uses TRBV28 and TRBJ1-1; D is unresolved. This sample comprised CD4+ or CD8+ T cells sorted from blood, obtained in a trial of the OX40 agonist ivuxolimab. This CDR3 is CASSLKNTEAFF. The CDR3 DNA reads TGTGCCAGCAGTTTGAAGAACACTGAAGCTTTCTTT. Full variable domain (outside the CDR3, taken from reference TRBV28 and TRBJ1-1): DVKVTQSSRYLVKRTGEKVFLECVQDMDHENMFWYRQDPGLGLRLIYFSYDVKMKEKGDIPEGYSVSREKKERFSLILESASTNQTSMYLCASSLKNTEAFFGQGTRLTVV.